The 20 T cell receptor beta chains below come from one sample, sequenced in a study of blood T cell repertoires in COVID-19. Clones were sequenced by immunoSEQ multiplex PCR, and TCRdb holds only the in-frame ones, with some missing. The sample contains about 270,000 clones, around nine tenths of which appear only once. Sequencing was performed on peripheral blood. All receptors come from a man aged 35 to 55 with active or convalescent COVID-19.

The V and J genes are TRBV5-1 and TRBJ1-5, with a tentative D call TRBD1 (5 bases). From germline, CDR1 is SGHRS and CDR2 YFSETQ. The length of the CDR3 is 14 residues. Deletions cut 1 base from V and 7 bases from J, with 12 bases between. For the CDR3, the DNA is TGCGCCAGCAGCTTGTTAGAAGGGGCGCAGCCCCAGCATTTT. It is translated as CASSLLEGAQPQHF. The entire variable domain, with the rest obtained from reference TRBV5-1 and TRBJ1-5, is as follows: KAGVTQTPRYLIKTRGQQVTLSCSPISGHRSVSWYQQTPGQGLQFLFEYFSETQRNKGNFPGRFSGRQFSNSRSEMNVSTLELGDSALYLCASSLLEGAQPQHFGDGTRLSIL.

CDR3 sequence: CASSSAGDMNTEAFF. In DNA form, the CDR3 reads TGTGCCAGCAGTTCCGCCGGGGATATGAACACTGAAGCTTTCTTT. V usage is TRBV28 and J usage is TRBJ1-1; D is unclear. Germline assignment: CDR1 MDHEN and CDR2 SYDVKM. CDR3 length: 15 residues. V dropped 4 bases and J dropped 0 bases, with 12 bases sitting between them.

This chain links TRBV7-9 with TRBJ1-6, with D unresolved. Trimming left V 5 bases short and J 9 bases short, with 20 bases between. CDR1 and CDR2 (germline): SEHNR, FQNEAQ (reference sequence). The CDR3 covers 16 residues. CDR3 residues: CASSKYRDRPASPLHF. Written as DNA, the CDR3 is TGTGCCAGCAGCAAATACCGGGATCGCCCCGCTTCACCCCTCCACTTT.

This sequence joins TRBV10-1 and TRBJ2-2; D remains ambiguous. V was shortened by 7 bases and J by 0 bases, with 18 bases between the two germline ends. The CDR3 has 17 amino acids. Germline V gene lookup returns CDR1 WNHNN and CDR2 SYGVQD (reference sequence). The CDR3 DNA reads as TGCGCCAGCAAACGGAGTCCTCATCATCCGAACACCGGGGAGCTGTTTTTT. Residues: CASKRSPHHPNTGELFF.

The rearrangement uses TRBV3-1 (or the pseudogene TRBV3-2) and TRBJ1-2, with unresolved D. There are 18 residues in the CDR3. With 2 bases removed from V and 0 bases from J, the gap between germline ends came to 19 bases. Germline lookup yields CDR1 LGHDT and CDR2 YNNKEL (reference sequence). The CDR3 sequence is CASSQIGQSRTANYGYTF. The CDR3 bases are TGTGCCAGCAGCCAAATTGGCCAGTCACGTACAGCTAACTATGGCTACACCTTC.

The chain recombines TRBV27 with TRBJ1-4; a weak D match, TRBD1 (5 bases). Per the germline V gene, CDR1 is MNHEY and CDR2 is SMNVEV (reference sequence). Trimming shortened V by 8 bases and J by 7 bases, and 11 bases separated the two germline ends. The CDR3 totals 12 residues. The CDR3 here is CASQGATEKLFF. In nucleotides, the CDR3 is TGTGCCAGCCAGGGTGCGACTGAAAAACTGTTTTTT.

The rearrangement joins TRBV15 to TRBJ2-2; TRBD2 is a possible D gene (7 bases). The CDR3 spans 15 residues. CDR1 is LNHNV and CDR2 is YYDKDF in the germline V gene (reference sequence). V was shortened by 1 base and J by 8 bases, with 14 bases between the two germline ends. This CDR3 is CATSRGGGAGGELFF. The CDR3 coding sequence is TGTGCCACCAGCAGAGGAGGGGGAGCGGGAGGGGAGCTGTTTTTT.

V usage is TRBV3-1 (or the pseudogene TRBV3-2) and J usage is TRBJ2-2; weak D call: TRBD2 (6 bases). This CDR3 comprises 14 residues. Germline V gene lookup returns CDR1 LGHDT and CDR2 YNNKEL (reference sequence). V was clipped by 6 bases and J by 5 bases, with 13 bases between them. The CDR3 region is CASSRGSLTGELFF. The DNA of the CDR3 is TGTGCCAGCAGTCGGGGGAGTTTAACCGGGGAGCTGTTTTTT.

The CDR3 loop is CASSSRTSGYNEQFF. DNA for the CDR3: TGTGCCAGCAGTTCTCGGACTAGCGGATACAATGAGCAGTTCTTC. The V gene is TRBV27, the J gene TRBJ2-1, with 10 bases aligning to TRBD2. With 4 bases clipped from V and 4 bases from J, the junction kept 4 bases outside the gene matches. The CDR3 sequence is 15 residues long. The germline V gene has CDR1 MNHEY and CDR2 SMNVEV (reference sequence).

The count of this clone is one. This chain joins TRBV6-5 and TRBJ2-1, with 7 positions matching TRBD1. V dropped 11 bases and J dropped 2; count of bases not matched to a gene: 9. This CDR3 comprises 14 residues. Looked up from germline, CDR1 is MNHEY and CDR2 is SVGAGI. The CDR3 region is CAARQGFAYNEQFF. The CDR3 DNA reads TGTGCCGCAAGACAGGGTTTCGCCTACAATGAGCAGTTCTTC.

CDR3 coding DNA: TGTGCCAGCAGTTTATCCGCGGACAATGAGCAGTTCTTC. Translating gives CASSLSADNEQFF. This chain connects TRBV28 to TRBJ2-1; no firm D call. Germline values: CDR1 MDHEN, CDR2 SYDVKM. The CDR3 runs to 13 residues. Trimming stripped 1 base from V and 5 bases from J, with 6 bases between.

The chain combines TRBV30 with TRBJ2-7, with 12 bases aligning to TRBD2. The CDR3 is made up of 20 amino acids. CDR1 and CDR2 from the germline V gene are GTSNPN and SVGIG (reference sequence). Trimming cost V 2 bases and J 3 bases; bases outside gene matches: 20. The CDR3, as DNA: TGTGCCTGGAGTTATGTGAGACTAGCGGGAGTTTCGCAGAGGAGCTACGAGCAGTACTTC. Its protein is CAWSYVRLAGVSQRSYEQYF. Filled out from reference TRBV30 and TRBJ2-7, the complete variable domain reads SQTIHQWPATLVQPVGSPLSLECTVEGTSNPNLYWYRQAAGRGLQLLFYSVGIGQISSEVPQNLSASRPQDRQFILSSKKLLLSDSGFYLCAWSYVRLAGVSQRSYEQYFGPGTRLTVT.

The J gene is TRBJ1-1, the V gene TRBV2; the D gene is possibly TRBD1 (5 bases). Germline loops: CDR1 SNHLY, CDR2 FYNNEI. The length of the CDR3 is 12 residues. V gave up 7 bases and J gave up 1 base, with 7 bases separating them. The chain's CDR3 is CASTRENTEAFF. The CDR3 DNA is TGTGCCAGCACCAGGGAGAACACTGAAGCTTTCTTT.

The rearrangement links TRBV9 to TRBJ2-1; 9 nucleotides align to TRBD2. V was clipped by 4 bases and J by 7 bases; unmatched bases: 3. From germline, CDR1 is SGDLS and CDR2 YYNGEE. The CDR3 is 13 residues long. The CDR3 sequence: CASSLLAGNEQFF. In DNA, the CDR3 is TGTGCCAGCAGCTTGCTAGCGGGGAATGAGCAGTTCTTC.

V gene TRBV29-1 combines with J gene TRBJ2-1, with D perhaps matching TRBD2 (6 bases). Germline V gene sequence: CDR1 SQVTM, CDR2 ANQGSEA. The CDR3 has 15 amino acids. V was clipped by 4 bases and J by 3 bases, with 16 bases between them. CDR3 loop: CSVGVVSGYYNEQFF. The CDR3 region has the DNA TGCAGCGTTGGGGTTGTTAGCGGATACTACAATGAGCAGTTCTTC.

V usage is TRBV28 and J usage is TRBJ2-1, with D unresolved. Trimming shortened V by 5 bases and J by 10 bases, and 9 bases separated the two germline ends. The CDR3 consists of 11 residues. Per the germline V gene, CDR1 is MDHEN and CDR2 is SYDVKM. The DNA for the CDR3 is TGTGCCAGCAGTCCTCTCAGGGAGCAGTTCTTC. Residues: CASSPLREQFF.

This clone showed up just once. The chain couples TRBV29-1 to TRBJ2-3; 14 nucleotides agree with TRBD2. The trim removed 6 bases at V and 3 bases at J, leaving 11 bases unmatched. CDR1 is SQVTM, CDR2 ANQGSEA, per germline. The CDR3 is 17 residues long. CDR3 in DNA: TGCAGCGTGGTGGGCAGGGGACTAGCGGGAGCGACAGATACGCAGTATTTT. Translating gives CSVVGRGLAGATDTQYF.

This chain links TRBV29-1 with TRBJ1-1, with D unclear. CDR3 length equals 14 residues. V lost 6 bases and J 4 bases, leaving 18 bases between the germline ends. Germline V gene lookup returns CDR1 SQVTM and CDR2 ANQGSEA. CDR3 sequence: CSVGRETYGTEAFF. DNA for the CDR3: TGCAGCGTGGGTAGGGAGACTTATGGCACTGAAGCTTTCTTT.

This chain connects TRBV2 to TRBJ1-5; 8 bases agree with TRBD1. Losses at the gene ends were 6 bases for V and 3 bases for J; bases not matched to a gene: 10. The CDR3 is 16 residues long. The germline CDR1 and CDR2 sequences are SNHLY and FYNNEI. The DNA for the CDR3 is TGTGCCAGCAGCCGTTTGTTGGACAGGGACAATCAGCCCCAGCATTTT. Amino acid sequence: CASSRLLDRDNQPQHF.

The chain is built from TRBV18 and TRBJ1-1; 8 bases match TRBD1. Germline V gene data show CDR1 as KGHSH and CDR2 as LQKENI. V shed 5 bases, J shed 3 bases, and the junction held 2 bases outside the gene matches. There are 13 residues in the CDR3. As DNA, the CDR3 is TGTGCCAGCTCAGTACAGGGGGACACTGAAGCTTTCTTT. Translated, it gives CASSVQGDTEAFF.